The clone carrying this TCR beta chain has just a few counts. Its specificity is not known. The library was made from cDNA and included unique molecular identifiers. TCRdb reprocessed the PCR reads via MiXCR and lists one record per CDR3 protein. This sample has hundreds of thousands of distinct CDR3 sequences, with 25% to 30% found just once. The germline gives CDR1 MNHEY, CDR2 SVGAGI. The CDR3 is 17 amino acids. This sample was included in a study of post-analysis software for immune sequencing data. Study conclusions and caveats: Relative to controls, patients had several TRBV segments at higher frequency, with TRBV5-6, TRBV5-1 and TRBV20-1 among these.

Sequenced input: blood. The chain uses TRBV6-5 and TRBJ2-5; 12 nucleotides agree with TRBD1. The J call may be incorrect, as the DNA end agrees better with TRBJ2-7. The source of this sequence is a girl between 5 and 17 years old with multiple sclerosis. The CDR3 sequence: CASSYGVLGQGAIEQYF. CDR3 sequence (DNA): TGTGCCAGCAGTTACGGTGTTTTGGGACAGGGGGCCATCGAGCAGTACTTC.